These T cell receptor beta chains were read from a single sample in a study of T cell responses to AZD1222 COVID-19 vaccine. The protocol was immunoSEQ multiplex PCR, while the TCRdb copy is restricted to in-frame clones and leaves out a portion. Here the sample spans some 140,000 clones, over 75% being singletons. This specimen consisted of peripheral blood, obtained 28 days after the second dose of the MenACWY control vaccine. These receptor sequences come from an adult who received the MenACWY meningococcal vaccine as a control. CDR3s include the opening cysteine and the closing phenylalanine or tryptophan. Fields, in order: D gene, clone size, CDR3 length, J gene, V gene, CDR3 DNA, CDR3 protein. The D gene is left open where the match is weak. Part of the rows lack a size; the others show once, few, many or a class for expanded clones.

D: .
size: .
length: 14
J: TRBJ2-1
V: TRBV5-1
DNA: TGCGCCAGCAGCGCGGGACCAACCAACAATGAGCAGTTCTTC
CDR3: CASSAGPTNNEQFF

D: .
size: .
length: 16
J: TRBJ2-5
V: TRBV4-2
DNA: TGTGCCAGCAGCCAAGGTTCGTTCAGGGCAGGGGAGACCCAGTACTTC
CDR3: CASSQGSFRAGETQYF

D: .
size: .
length: 19
J: TRBJ2-6
V: TRBV10-1
DNA: TGCGCCAGCAGTGATATCCGGGACCCAACAAACTCTGGGGCCAACGTCCTGACTTTC
CDR3: CASSDIRDPTNSGANVLTF

D: .
size: .
length: 17
J: TRBJ2-6
V: TRBV5-5
DNA: TGTGCCAGCAGCTCGTCCCGGGACCTTTCTGGGGCCAACGTCCTGACTTTC
CDR3: CASSSSRDLSGANVLTF

D: .
size: .
length: 14
J: TRBJ1-1
V: TRBV5-8
DNA: TGTGCCAGCAGCGACCAAGGATGGAACACTGAAGCTTTCTTT
CDR3: CASSDQGWNTEAFF

D: .
size: .
length: 14
J: TRBJ2-1
V: TRBV7-9
DNA: TGTGCCAGCAGCTTAGGCCTTTCCGGGCATGAGCAGTTCTTC
CDR3: CASSLGLSGHEQFF

D: .
size: .
length: 14
J: TRBJ1-1
V: TRBV7-9
DNA: TGTGCCAGCAGCGCGGGACAACTTAGGACTGAAGCTTTCTTT
CDR3: CASSAGQLRTEAFF

D: .
size: .
length: 12
J: TRBJ2-3
V: TRBV2
DNA: TGTGCCAGCAGGCCAGTTTCAGATACGCAGTATTTT
CDR3: CASRPVSDTQYF

D: .
size: once
length: 13
J: TRBJ1-6
V: TRBV11-2
DNA: TGTGCCAGCAGCTTAAGTCCTAATTCACCCCTCCACTTT
CDR3: CASSLSPNSPLHF

D: .
size: .
length: 14
J: TRBJ1-1
V: TRBV19
DNA: TGTGCCAGTATCTCGACAAGCATGAACACTGAAGCTTTCTTT
CDR3: CASISTSMNTEAFF

D: TRBD2
size: once
length: 15
J: TRBJ2-1
V: TRBV6-6
DNA: TGTGCCAGCAGTCAGACTAGCGCGAACATCAATGAGCAGTTCTTC
CDR3: CASSQTSANINEQFF

D: .
size: few
length: 14
J: TRBJ1-1
V: TRBV7-9
DNA: TGTGCCAGCAGCTTAGGGCAGGGGAACACTGAAGCTTTCTTT
CDR3: CASSLGQGNTEAFF

D: .
size: .
length: 13
J: TRBJ2-4
V: TRBV19
DNA: TGTGCCAGTAGCGAGGGGCAGGAAAACATTCAGTACTTC
CDR3: CASSEGQENIQYF

D: .
size: .
length: 13
J: TRBJ1-3
V: TRBV7-9
DNA: TGTGCATCCACACCGGCCACTGGAAACACCATATATTTT
CDR3: CASTPATGNTIYF

D: .
size: .
length: 16
J: TRBJ1-3
V: TRBV7-9
DNA: TGTGCCAGCAGCTTTGGCACAGCCTTCTCTGGAAACACCATATATTTT
CDR3: CASSFGTAFSGNTIYF

D: TRBD2
size: .
length: 16
J: TRBJ2-1
V: TRBV7-9
DNA: TGTGCCAGCAGCTCGACTAGCGGGAGGGCCGACAATGAGCAGTTCTTC
CDR3: CASSSTSGRADNEQFF

D: TRBD1
size: .
length: 15
J: TRBJ2-2
V: TRBV28
DNA: TGTGCCAGCAGACCGACAGGGGCGAACACCGGGGAGCTGTTTTTT
CDR3: CASRPTGANTGELFF

D: .
size: few
length: 14
J: TRBJ1-1
V: TRBV11-2
DNA: TGTGCCAGCAGCCCTGGGAGGGTCGGCACTGAAGCTTTCTTT
CDR3: CASSPGRVGTEAFF

D: .
size: few
length: 15
J: TRBJ2-7
V: TRBV10-3
DNA: TGTGCCATCAGGATCCGGGAGTCCACATCCTACGAGCAGTACTTC
CDR3: CAIRIRESTSYEQYF

D: TRBD1
size: .
length: 16
J: TRBJ1-5
V: TRBV10-2
DNA: TGCGCCAGCAGTGATGGGACAGGGGGGAAAGGACAGCCCCAGCATTTT
CDR3: CASSDGTGGKGQPQHF

D: .
size: .
length: 12
J: TRBJ1-3
V: TRBV11-3
DNA: TGTGCCAGTAGGAGCTCTGGAAACACCATATATTTT
CDR3: CASRSSGNTIYF

D: .
size: .
length: 11
J: TRBJ1-1
V: TRBV28
DNA: TGTGCCAGCAGCCAAAACGGTGGGGCTTTCTTT
CDR3: CASSQNGGAFF

D: .
size: .
length: 12
J: TRBJ1-3
V: TRBV29-1
DNA: TGCAGCGCCGGGACCCCCGGAAACACCATATATTTT
CDR3: CSAGTPGNTIYF

D: .
size: .
length: 16
J: TRBJ1-2
V: TRBV7-8
DNA: TGTGCCAGCAGCCCCTCGGGAGGGGCATCGGTTTATGGCTACACCTTC
CDR3: CASSPSGGASVYGYTF

D: .
size: .
length: 13
J: TRBJ2-2
V: TRBV12-3/TRBV12-4
DNA: TGTGCCAGCAGCCAGATTTCCACCGGGGAGCTGTTTTTT
CDR3: CASSQISTGELFF

D: .
size: .
length: 16
J: TRBJ1-2
V: TRBV5-1
DNA: TGCGCCAGCAGCTTGGCCATCGGGCCAGGTGATTATGGCTACACCTTC
CDR3: CASSLAIGPGDYGYTF

D: TRBD1
size: .
length: 15
J: TRBJ1-2
V: TRBV5-6
DNA: TGTGCCAGCAGCTTGGCTCCAGGGGGTACCTATGGCTACACCTTC
CDR3: CASSLAPGGTYGYTF

D: TRBD1
size: .
length: 15
J: TRBJ1-5
V: TRBV19
DNA: TGTGCCAGTAGTAAGAGGGGGCATGAGGGTCAGCCCCAGCATTTT
CDR3: CASSKRGHEGQPQHF

D: .
size: .
length: 15
J: TRBJ1-2
V: TRBV7-8
DNA: TGTGCCAGCAGCTTATCCCGGGTGACTAACTATGGCTACACCTTC
CDR3: CASSLSRVTNYGYTF

D: .
size: .
length: 13
J: TRBJ1-5
V: TRBV2
DNA: TGTGCCAGCAGTGAAGAAGATCGTCAGCCCCAGCATTTT
CDR3: CASSEEDRQPQHF

D: .
size: .
length: 15
J: TRBJ2-5
V: TRBV24-1
DNA: TGTGCCACCAGTGATTCGGCAGCCCGAGAGGAGACCCAGTACTTC
CDR3: CATSDSAAREETQYF

D: TRBD1
size: .
length: 18
J: TRBJ1-2
V: TRBV7-6
DNA: TGTGCCAGCAGCTTAGAACTCGCGGGACAGGCTTGGGGGTATGGCTACACCTTC
CDR3: CASSLELAGQAWGYGYTF

D: .
size: .
length: 14
J: TRBJ2-1
V: TRBV11-3
DNA: TGTGCCAGCAGCTCCTACTTACATGGGGGTGAGCAGTTCTTC
CDR3: CASSSYLHGGEQFF

D: TRBD1
size: .
length: 19
J: TRBJ1-5
V: TRBV6-4
DNA: TGTGCCAGCAGTGACCGGTCAGACCGACCGGACAGGGCCAATCAGCCCCAGCATTTT
CDR3: CASSDRSDRPDRANQPQHF

D: .
size: .
length: 14
J: TRBJ2-3
V: TRBV7-9
DNA: TGTGCCAGCAGCTTATCGCAGGGCACAGATACGCAGTATTTT
CDR3: CASSLSQGTDTQYF

D: TRBD2
size: .
length: 16
J: TRBJ2-1
V: TRBV24-1
DNA: TGTGCCACCAGTGACCCGGGGGGGGGCTCCTACAATGAGCAGTTCTTC
CDR3: CATSDPGGGSYNEQFF

D: .
size: .
length: 19
J: TRBJ2-2
V: TRBV5-6
DNA: TGTGCCAGCAGCTTGTTAGGCTCCTGGGGCCTTAGAGAGACCGGGGAGCTGTTTTTT
CDR3: CASSLLGSWGLRETGELFF

D: .
size: once
length: 11
J: TRBJ2-5
V: TRBV5-1
DNA: TGCGCCAGCAGCATCCAAGAGACCCAGTACTTC
CDR3: CASSIQETQYF

D: .
size: .
length: 14
J: TRBJ2-1
V: TRBV7-8
DNA: TGTGCCAGCAGAAAACTAGTGACAGATAATGAGCAGTTCTTC
CDR3: CASRKLVTDNEQFF

D: .
size: .
length: 13
J: TRBJ2-7
V: TRBV19
DNA: TGTGCCAGTAGCCTTACTAGCAACTACGAGCAGTACTTC
CDR3: CASSLTSNYEQYF

D: .
size: .
length: 16
J: TRBJ1-5
V: TRBV25-1
DNA: TGTGCCAGCAGTGAAACCTGGGCCGGGTTCAATCAGCCCCAGCATTTT
CDR3: CASSETWAGFNQPQHF

D: .
size: few
length: 13
J: TRBJ2-1
V: TRBV13
DNA: TGTGCCAGCAGCTTAAACGGATACAATGAGCAGTTCTTC
CDR3: CASSLNGYNEQFF

D: .
size: .
length: 15
J: TRBJ2-7
V: TRBV6-5
DNA: TGTGCCAGCAGTCGCCTGGGGGCGAGCTCCTACGAGCAGTACTTC
CDR3: CASSRLGASSYEQYF

D: TRBD1
size: .
length: 16
J: TRBJ2-7
V: TRBV5-4
DNA: TGTGCCAGCAGCTTGGCCTCGACAGGGGGCTTTTACGAGCAGTACTTC
CDR3: CASSLASTGGFYEQYF

D: TRBD2
size: .
length: 16
J: TRBJ2-1
V: TRBV20-1
DNA: TGCAGTGCTAGTTCTTTGGGACTAGCGGGGTTGTATGAGCAGTTCTTC
CDR3: CSASSLGLAGLYEQFF

D: .
size: .
length: 16
J: TRBJ2-1
V: TRBV9
DNA: TGTGCCAGCAGCGTATCTGGTAGCGGATCGTACAATGAGCAGTTCTTC
CDR3: CASSVSGSGSYNEQFF

D: .
size: few
length: 14
J: TRBJ1-2
V: TRBV14
DNA: TGTGCCAGCAGCCAAGGGACTGGGCTCTATGGCTACACCTTC
CDR3: CASSQGTGLYGYTF

D: TRBD1
size: .
length: 16
J: TRBJ2-1
V: TRBV19
DNA: TGTGCCAGTAGTATAGTGGGACAGGGGACTAACAATGAGCAGTTCTTC
CDR3: CASSIVGQGTNNEQFF

D: .
size: .
length: 16
J: TRBJ1-3
V: TRBV5-1
DNA: TGCGCCAGCAGCTTGGCTGCCGGGTCTTCTGGAAACACCATATATTTT
CDR3: CASSLAAGSSGNTIYF

D: .
size: .
length: 14
J: TRBJ2-2
V: TRBV9
DNA: TGTGCCAGCAGCCCCATCAGTGGGACCGGGGAGCTGTTTTTT
CDR3: CASSPISGTGELFF

D: .
size: once
length: 14
J: TRBJ1-5
V: TRBV18
DNA: TGTGCCAGCTCCCCCGACTCCAGCAATCAGCCCCAGCATTTT
CDR3: CASSPDSSNQPQHF

D: .
size: .
length: 11
J: TRBJ1-6
V: TRBV6-1
DNA: TGTGCCAGCAGTGAGCGGTGGGTCCTCCACTTT
CDR3: CASSERWVLHF

D: .
size: few
length: 16
J: TRBJ1-3
V: TRBV27
DNA: TGTGCCAGCAGGTCGTTGGGGGCATCCTCTGGAAACACCATATATTTT
CDR3: CASRSLGASSGNTIYF

D: TRBD1
size: .
length: 14
J: TRBJ1-1
V: TRBV29-1
DNA: TGCAGCGTGATGACAGGGACGCTGATCCCTGAAGCTTTCTTT
CDR3: CSVMTGTLIPEAFF

D: .
size: few
length: 13
J: TRBJ1-2
V: TRBV4-1
DNA: TGCGCCAGCAGCCCCATTGGGGCGGGTGGCTACACCTTC
CDR3: CASSPIGAGGYTF

D: .
size: .
length: 15
J: TRBJ1-4
V: TRBV29-1
DNA: TGCAGCGTTGGTTTGGGGCTTTCAACTAATGAAAAACTGTTTTTT
CDR3: CSVGLGLSTNEKLFF

D: .
size: .
length: 15
J: TRBJ1-3
V: TRBV5-1
DNA: TGCGCCAGCAGCTTGGATACAGGGACAGGAAACACCATATATTTT
CDR3: CASSLDTGTGNTIYF

D: TRBD1
size: .
length: 16
J: TRBJ1-2
V: TRBV18
DNA: TGTGCCAGCTCACCACCGGACAGGGGGCGTTACTATGGCTACACCTTC
CDR3: CASSPPDRGRYYGYTF

D: .
size: .
length: 13
J: TRBJ2-5
V: TRBV10-1
DNA: TGCGCCAGCAGGGGCCCTTGGGAAGAGACCCAGTACTTC
CDR3: CASRGPWEETQYF